This entry describes one T cell receptor (beta chain). This record comes from a study of technical replicates of blood from a few donors. V lost 5 bases to trimming and J lost 4 bases; unmatched junction nucleotides: 3. Germline lookup yields CDR1 LGHNA and CDR2 YSLEER. The CDR3 spans 13 residues. TCRdb's table, derived via immunoSEQ multiplex PCR, lists solely in-frame clones and lacks some. The data contain around 60,000 clones, approximately 92% of them singletons. The receptor's source is a human donor in good health. Some clones in this sample may be carry-over from other donors' samples. The sample comprised PBMCs. The chain employs TRBV4-3 and TRBJ2-3; 7 bases fit TRBD2. CDR3 DNA sequence: TGCGCCAGCAGCTCCCGGGGGGCAGATACGCAGTATTTT. Encoded protein: CASSSRGADTQYF.